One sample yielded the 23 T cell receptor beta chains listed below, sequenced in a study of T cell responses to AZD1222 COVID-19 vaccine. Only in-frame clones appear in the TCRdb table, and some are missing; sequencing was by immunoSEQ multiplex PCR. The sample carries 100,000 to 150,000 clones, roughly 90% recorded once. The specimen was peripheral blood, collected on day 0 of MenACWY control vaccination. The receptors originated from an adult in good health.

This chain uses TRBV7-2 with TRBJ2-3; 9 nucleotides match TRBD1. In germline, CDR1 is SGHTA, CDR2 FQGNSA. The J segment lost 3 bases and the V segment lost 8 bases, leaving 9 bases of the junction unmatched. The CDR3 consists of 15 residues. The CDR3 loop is CASSPGTGYTDTQYF. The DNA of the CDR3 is TGTGCCAGCTCACCGGGGACAGGGTATACAGATACGCAGTATTTT.

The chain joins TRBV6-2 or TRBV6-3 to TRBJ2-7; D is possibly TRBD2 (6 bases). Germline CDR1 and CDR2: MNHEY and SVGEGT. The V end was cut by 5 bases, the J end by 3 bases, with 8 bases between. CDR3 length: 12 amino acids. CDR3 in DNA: TGTGCCAGCAGTCTCGGGAGCTACGAGCAGTACTTC. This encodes CASSLGSYEQYF.

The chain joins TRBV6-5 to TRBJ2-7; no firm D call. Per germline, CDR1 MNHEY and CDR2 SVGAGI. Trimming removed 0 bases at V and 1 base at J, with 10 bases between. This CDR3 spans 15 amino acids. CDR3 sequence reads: CASSYSRAGSYEQYF. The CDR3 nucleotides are TGTGCCAGCAGTTACTCTAGGGCCGGTTCCTACGAGCAGTACTTC.

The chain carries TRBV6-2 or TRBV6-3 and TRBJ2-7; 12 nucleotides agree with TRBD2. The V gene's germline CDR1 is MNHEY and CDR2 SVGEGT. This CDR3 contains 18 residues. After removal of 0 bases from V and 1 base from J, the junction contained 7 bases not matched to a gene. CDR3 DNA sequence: TGTGCCAGCAGTTACTCGACACTAGCGGGAGGAGGGTCCTACGAGCAGTACTTC. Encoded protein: CASSYSTLAGGGSYEQYF.

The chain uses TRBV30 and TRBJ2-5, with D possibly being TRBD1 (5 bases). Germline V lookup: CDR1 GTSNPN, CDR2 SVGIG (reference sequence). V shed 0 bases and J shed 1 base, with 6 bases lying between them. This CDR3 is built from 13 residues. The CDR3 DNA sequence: TGTGCCTGGAGTGTTGACAGCCAAGAGACCCAGTACTTC. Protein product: CAWSVDSQETQYF.

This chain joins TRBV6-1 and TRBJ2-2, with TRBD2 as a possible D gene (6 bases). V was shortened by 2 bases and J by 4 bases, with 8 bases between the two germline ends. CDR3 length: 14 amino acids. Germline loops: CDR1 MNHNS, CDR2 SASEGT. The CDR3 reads CASSERGLTGELFF. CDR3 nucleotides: TGTGCCAGCAGTGAAAGGGGACTCACCGGGGAGCTGTTTTTT.

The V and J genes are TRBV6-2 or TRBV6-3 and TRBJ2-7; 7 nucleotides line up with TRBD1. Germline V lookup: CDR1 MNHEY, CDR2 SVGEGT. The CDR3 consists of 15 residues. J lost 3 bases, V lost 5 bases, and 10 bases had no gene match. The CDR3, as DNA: TGTGCCAGCAGTAGATCGGACAGGACAGTCTACGAGCAGTACTTC. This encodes CASSRSDRTVYEQYF.

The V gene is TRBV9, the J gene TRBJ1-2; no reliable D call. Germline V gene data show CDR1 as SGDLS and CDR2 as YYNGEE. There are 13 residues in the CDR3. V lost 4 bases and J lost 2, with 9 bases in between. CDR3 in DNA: TGTGCCAGCAGCCCAGACACAAACTATGGCTACACCTTC. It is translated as CASSPDTNYGYTF.

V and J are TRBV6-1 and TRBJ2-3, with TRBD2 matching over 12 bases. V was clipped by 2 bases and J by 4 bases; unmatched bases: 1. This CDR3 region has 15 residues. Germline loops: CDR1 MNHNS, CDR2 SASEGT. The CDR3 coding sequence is TGTGCCAGCAGTGAACTAGCGGGAGGGCCAGATACGCAGTATTTT. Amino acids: CASSELAGGPDTQYF.

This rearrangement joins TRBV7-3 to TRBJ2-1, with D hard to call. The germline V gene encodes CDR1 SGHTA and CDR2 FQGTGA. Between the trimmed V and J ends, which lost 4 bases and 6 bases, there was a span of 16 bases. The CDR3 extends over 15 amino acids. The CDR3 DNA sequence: TGTGCCAGCAGCTCCCTCTCCGATAGTCTCAATGAGCAGTTCTTC. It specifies CASSSLSDSLNEQFF.

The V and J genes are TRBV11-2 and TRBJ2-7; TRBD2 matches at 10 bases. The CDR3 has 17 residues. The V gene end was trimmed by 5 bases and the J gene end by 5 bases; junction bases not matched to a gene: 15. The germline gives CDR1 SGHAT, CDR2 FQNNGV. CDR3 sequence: CASSLLRASGSTHEQYF. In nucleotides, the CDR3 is TGTGCCAGCAGCCTACTTAGGGCTAGCGGGAGTACCCACGAGCAGTACTTC. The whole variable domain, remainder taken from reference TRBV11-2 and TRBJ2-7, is EAGVAQSPRYKIIEKRQSVAFWCNPISGHATLYWYQQILGQGPKLLIQFQNNGVVDDSQLPKDRFSAERLKGVDSTLKIQPAKLEDSAVYLCASSLLRASGSTHEQYFGPGTRLTVT.

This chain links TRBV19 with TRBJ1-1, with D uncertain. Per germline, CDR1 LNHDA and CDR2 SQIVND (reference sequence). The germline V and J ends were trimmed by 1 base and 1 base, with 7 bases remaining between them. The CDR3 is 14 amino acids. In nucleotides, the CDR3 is TGTGCCAGTAGTATAGTAGTTCAGAACACTGAAGCTTTCTTT. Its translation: CASSIVVQNTEAFF.

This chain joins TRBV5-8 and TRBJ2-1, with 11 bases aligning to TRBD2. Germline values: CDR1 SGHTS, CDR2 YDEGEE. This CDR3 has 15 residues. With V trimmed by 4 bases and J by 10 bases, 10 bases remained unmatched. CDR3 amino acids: CASSPGEGLADEQFF. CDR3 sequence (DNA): TGTGCCAGCAGCCCGGGAGAGGGACTAGCGGACGAGCAGTTCTTC.

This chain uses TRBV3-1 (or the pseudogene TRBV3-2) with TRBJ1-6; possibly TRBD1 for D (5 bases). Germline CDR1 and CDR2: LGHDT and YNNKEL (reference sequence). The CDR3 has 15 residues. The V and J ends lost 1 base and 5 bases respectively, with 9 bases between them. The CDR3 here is CASSQVGADNSPLHF. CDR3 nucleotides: TGTGCCAGCAGCCAAGTAGGGGCAGATAATTCACCCCTCCACTTT.

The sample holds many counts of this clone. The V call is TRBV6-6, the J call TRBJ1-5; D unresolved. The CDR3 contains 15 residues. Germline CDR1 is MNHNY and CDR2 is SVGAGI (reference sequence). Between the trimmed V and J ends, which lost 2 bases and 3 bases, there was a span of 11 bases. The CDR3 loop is CASSYQVGDNQPQHF. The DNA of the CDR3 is TGTGCCAGCAGTTACCAGGTAGGCGACAATCAGCCCCAGCATTTT.

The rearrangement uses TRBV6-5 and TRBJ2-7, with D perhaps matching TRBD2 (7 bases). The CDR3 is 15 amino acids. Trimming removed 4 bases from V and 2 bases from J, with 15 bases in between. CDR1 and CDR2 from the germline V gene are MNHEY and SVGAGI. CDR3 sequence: CASSSSRGQPYEQYF. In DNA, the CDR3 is TGTGCCAGCAGTTCCTCGCGGGGGCAACCCTACGAGCAGTACTTC.

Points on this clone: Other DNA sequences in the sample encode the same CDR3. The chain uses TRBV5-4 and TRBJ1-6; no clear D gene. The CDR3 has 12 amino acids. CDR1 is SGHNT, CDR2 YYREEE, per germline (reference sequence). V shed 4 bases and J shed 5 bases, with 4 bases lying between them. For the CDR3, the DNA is TGTGCCAGCAGCCTAGATAATTCACCCCTCCACTTT. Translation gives CASSLDNSPLHF.

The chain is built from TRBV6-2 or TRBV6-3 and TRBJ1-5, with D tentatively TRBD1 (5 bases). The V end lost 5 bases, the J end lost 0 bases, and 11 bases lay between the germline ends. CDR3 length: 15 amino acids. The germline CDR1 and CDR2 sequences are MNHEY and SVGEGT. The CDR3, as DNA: TGTGCCAGCAGTACAGGCGCTTATAGCAATCAGCCCCAGCATTTT. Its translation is CASSTGAYSNQPQHF.

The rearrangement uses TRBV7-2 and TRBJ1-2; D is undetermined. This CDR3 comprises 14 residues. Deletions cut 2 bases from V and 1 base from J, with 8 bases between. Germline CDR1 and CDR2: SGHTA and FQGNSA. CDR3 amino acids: CASSLLENNYGYTF. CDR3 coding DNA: TGTGCCAGCAGCTTACTTGAGAATAACTATGGCTACACCTTC.

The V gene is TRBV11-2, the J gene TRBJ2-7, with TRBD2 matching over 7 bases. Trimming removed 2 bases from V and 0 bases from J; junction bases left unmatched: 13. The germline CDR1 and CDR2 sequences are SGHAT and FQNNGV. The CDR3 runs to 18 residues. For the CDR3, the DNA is TGTGCCAGCAGCTTAAACGGGCTAGCGGAGCACTCCTCCTACGAGCAGTACTTC. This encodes CASSLNGLAEHSSYEQYF.

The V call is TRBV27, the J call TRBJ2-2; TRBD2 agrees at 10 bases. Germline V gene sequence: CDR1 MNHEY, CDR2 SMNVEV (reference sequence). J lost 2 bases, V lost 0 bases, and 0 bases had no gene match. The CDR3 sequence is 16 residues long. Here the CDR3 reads CASSLSLAGNTGELFF. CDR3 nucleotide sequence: TGTGCCAGCAGTTTATCACTAGCGGGAAACACCGGGGAGCTGTTTTTT.

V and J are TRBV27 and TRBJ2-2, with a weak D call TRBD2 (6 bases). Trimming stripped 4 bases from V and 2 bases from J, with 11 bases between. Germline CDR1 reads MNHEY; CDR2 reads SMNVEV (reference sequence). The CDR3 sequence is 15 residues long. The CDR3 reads CASSSGLSNTGELFF. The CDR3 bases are TGTGCCAGCAGTTCGGGACTTTCCAACACCGGGGAGCTGTTTTTT.

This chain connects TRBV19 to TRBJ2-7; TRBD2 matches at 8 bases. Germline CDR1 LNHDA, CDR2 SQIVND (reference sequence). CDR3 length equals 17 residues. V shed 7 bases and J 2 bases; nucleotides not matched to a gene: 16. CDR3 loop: CASTPKKGAAGAYEQYF. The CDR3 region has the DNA TGTGCCAGTACCCCTAAGAAGGGCGCAGCGGGAGCCTACGAGCAGTACTTC. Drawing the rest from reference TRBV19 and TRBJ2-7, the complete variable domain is DGGITQSPKYLFRKEGQNVTLSCEQNLNHDAMYWYRQDPGQGLRLIYYSQIVNDFQKGDIAEGYSVSREKKESFPLTVTSAQKNPTAFYLCASTPKKGAAGAYEQYFGPGTRLTVT.